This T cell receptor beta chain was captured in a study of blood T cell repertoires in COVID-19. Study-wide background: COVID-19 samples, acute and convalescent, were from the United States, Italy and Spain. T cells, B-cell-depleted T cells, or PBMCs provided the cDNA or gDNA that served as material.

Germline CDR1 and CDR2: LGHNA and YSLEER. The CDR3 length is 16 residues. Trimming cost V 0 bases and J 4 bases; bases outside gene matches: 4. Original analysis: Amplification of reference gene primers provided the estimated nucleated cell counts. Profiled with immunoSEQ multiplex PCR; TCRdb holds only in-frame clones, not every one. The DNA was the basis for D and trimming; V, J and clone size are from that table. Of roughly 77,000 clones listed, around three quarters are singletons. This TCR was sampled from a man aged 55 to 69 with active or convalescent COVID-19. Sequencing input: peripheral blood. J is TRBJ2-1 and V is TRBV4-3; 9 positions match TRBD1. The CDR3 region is CASSQEAGQGYNEQFF. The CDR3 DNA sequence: TGCGCCAGCAGCCAAGAGGCAGGACAGGGGTACAATGAGCAGTTCTTC.